The text below deals with one T cell receptor beta chain. Its antigen remains unknown. PCR involved 60 Vbeta and 13 Jbeta primers. TCRdb keeps only in-frame clones here, not all; method: immunoSEQ multiplex PCR. The sample records over 100,000 clones, about three quarters being singletons. The sample originates from a study of cytomegalovirus exposure and HLA in healthy donors. At the level of the study: A preliminary data release comprised tens of millions of unique TCRs obtained from HLA-typed donors.

The length of the CDR3 is 15 residues. V lost 11 bases, J lost 0 bases, and 12 bases stayed unmatched. The germline gives CDR1 SEHNR, CDR2 FQNEAQ (reference sequence). Study results and limitations: Prior analysis indicated that the majority of TCR beta V segments exhibited productivity approximately 87% or approximately 30% of the time. The only immune exposure information that was available was CMV serostatus. Reportedly, diagnosis of cytomegalovirus status by the classifier showed high specificity and sensitivity.

The TCR was taken from a man aged 55-75 years in good health and CMV-seropositive. The V gene is TRBV7-9, the J gene TRBJ1-1; 7 bases fit TRBD1. Sequencing was done on a sample of PBMCs. This CDR3 reads CACSSEGALNTEAFF. The CDR3, as DNA: TGTGCCTGCTCCTCGGAGGGGGCCTTGAACACTGAAGCTTTCTTT.